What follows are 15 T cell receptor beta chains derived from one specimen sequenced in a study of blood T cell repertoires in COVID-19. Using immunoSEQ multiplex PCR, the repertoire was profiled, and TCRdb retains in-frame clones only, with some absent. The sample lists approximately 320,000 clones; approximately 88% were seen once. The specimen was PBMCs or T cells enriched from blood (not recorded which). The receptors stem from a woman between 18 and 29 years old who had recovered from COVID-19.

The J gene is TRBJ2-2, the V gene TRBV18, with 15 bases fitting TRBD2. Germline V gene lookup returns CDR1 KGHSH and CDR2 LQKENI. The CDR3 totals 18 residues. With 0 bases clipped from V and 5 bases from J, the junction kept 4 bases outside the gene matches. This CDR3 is CASSPPGLAGGRTGELFF. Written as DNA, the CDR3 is TGTGCCAGCTCACCACCGGGACTAGCGGGGGGCCGGACCGGGGAGCTGTTTTTT.

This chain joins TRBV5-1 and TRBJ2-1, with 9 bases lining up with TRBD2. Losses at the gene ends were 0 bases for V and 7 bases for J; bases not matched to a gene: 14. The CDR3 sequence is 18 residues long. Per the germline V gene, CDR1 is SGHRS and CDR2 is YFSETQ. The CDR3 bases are TGCGCCAGCAGCTTGGGAGTGTTAGCGGGAGCTCTGGTGAATGAGCAGTTCTTC. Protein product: CASSLGVLAGALVNEQFF.

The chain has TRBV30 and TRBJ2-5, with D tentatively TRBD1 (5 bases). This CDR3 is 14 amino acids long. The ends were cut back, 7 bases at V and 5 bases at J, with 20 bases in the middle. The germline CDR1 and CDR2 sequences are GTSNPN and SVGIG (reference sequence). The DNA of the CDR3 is TGTGCCTCCGAAAGTCAGGGCGGTATGGAGACCCAGTACTTC. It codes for CASESQGGMETQYF. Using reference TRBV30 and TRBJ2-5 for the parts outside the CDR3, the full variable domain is SQTIHQWPATLVQPVGSPLSLECTVEGTSNPNLYWYRQAAGRGLQLLFYSVGIGQISSEVPQNLSASRPQDRQFILSSKKLLLSDSGFYLCASESQGGMETQYFGPGTRLLVL.

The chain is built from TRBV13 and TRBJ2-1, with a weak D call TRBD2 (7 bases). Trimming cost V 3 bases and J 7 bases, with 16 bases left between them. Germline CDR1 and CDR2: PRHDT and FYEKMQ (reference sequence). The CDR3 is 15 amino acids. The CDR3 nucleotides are TGTGCCAGCAGCTTCTGGGGGGGCCGGGCGAATGAGCAGTTCTTC. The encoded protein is CASSFWGGRANEQFF.

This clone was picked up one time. The CDR3 DNA sequence: TGTGCCAGCAGCTCCCAACAGGTTGATATTTCTGGGTACACCTTC. Translated: CASSSQQVDISGYTF. This chain links TRBV7-2 with TRBJ1-2; TRBD1 might be the D (5 bases). Between the trimmed V and J ends, which lost 4 bases and 11 bases, there was a span of 23 bases. The CDR3 has 15 amino acids. Germline V CDR1 and CDR2: SGHTA, FQGNSA. Combining the CDR3 with reference TRBV7-2 and TRBJ1-2 gives the whole variable domain GAGVSQSPSNKVTEKGKDVELRCDPISGHTALYWYRQSLGQGLEFLIYFQGNSAPDKSGLPSDRFSAERTGGSVSTLTIQRTQQEDSAVYLCASSSQQVDISGYTFGSGTRLTVV.

The CDR3 is CAWSGAPDTQYF. For the CDR3, the DNA is TGTGCCTGGAGCGGAGCCCCAGATACGCAGTATTTT. This chain connects TRBV30 to TRBJ2-3; D is unresolved. V lost 3 bases to trimming and J lost 4 bases, with 8 bases between them. This CDR3 has 12 amino acids. The germline V gene has CDR1 GTSNPN and CDR2 SVGIG (reference sequence).

CDR3 DNA sequence: TGTGCCAGCAATGACAGGGGCATTAATGAGCAGTTCTTC. It encodes CASNDRGINEQFF. The J gene is TRBJ2-1, the V gene TRBV27, with 8 bases lining up with TRBD1. Germline V gene data show CDR1 as MNHEY and CDR2 as SMNVEV (reference sequence). The CDR3 totals 13 residues. The V and J ends lost 7 bases and 7 bases, in that order; junction bases with no gene match: 6.

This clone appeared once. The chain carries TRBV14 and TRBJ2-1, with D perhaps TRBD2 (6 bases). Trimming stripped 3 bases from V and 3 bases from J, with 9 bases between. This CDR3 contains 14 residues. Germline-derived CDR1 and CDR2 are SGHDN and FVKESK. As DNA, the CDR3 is TGTGCCAGCAGCCAGCGGGGCATCTACAATGAGCAGTTCTTC. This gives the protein CASSQRGIYNEQFF.

The DNA for the CDR3 is TGTGCCAGCAGTATAAGACAGGGGTCCTACGAGCAGTACTTC. Translation gives CASSIRQGSYEQYF. The rearrangement links TRBV28 to TRBJ2-7; 8 bases match TRBD1. The CDR3 runs 14 residues. Per germline, CDR1 MDHEN and CDR2 SYDVKM. V shed 5 bases and J 1 base; nucleotides not matched to a gene: 4.

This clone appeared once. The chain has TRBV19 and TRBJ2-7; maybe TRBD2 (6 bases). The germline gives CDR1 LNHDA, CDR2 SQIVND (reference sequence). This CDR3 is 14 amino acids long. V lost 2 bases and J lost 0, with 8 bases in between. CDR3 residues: CASSILASSYEQYF. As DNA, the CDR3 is TGTGCCAGTAGTATACTAGCGAGCTCCTACGAGCAGTACTTC.

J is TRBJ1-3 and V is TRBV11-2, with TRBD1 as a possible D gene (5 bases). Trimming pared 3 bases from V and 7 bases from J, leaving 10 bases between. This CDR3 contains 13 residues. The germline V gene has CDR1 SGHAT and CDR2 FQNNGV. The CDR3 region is CASSFGEGNTIYF. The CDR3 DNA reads TGTGCCAGCAGCTTCGGGGAGGGGAACACCATATATTTT.

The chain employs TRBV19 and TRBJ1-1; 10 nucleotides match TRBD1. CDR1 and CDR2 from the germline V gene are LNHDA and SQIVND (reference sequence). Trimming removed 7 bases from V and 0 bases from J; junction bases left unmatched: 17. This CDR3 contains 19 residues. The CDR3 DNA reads TGTGCCAGTACCCCGGGACAGGGGTCTCTGAGTAGCCTGAACACTGAAGCTTTCTTT. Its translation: CASTPGQGSLSSLNTEAFF.

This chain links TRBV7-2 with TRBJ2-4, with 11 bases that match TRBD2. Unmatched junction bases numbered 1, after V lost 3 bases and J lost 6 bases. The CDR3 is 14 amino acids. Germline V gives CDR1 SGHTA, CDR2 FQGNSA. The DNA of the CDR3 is TGTGCCAGCAGCTTGGGACTAGCGGCAAACATTCAGTACTTC. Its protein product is CASSLGLAANIQYF.

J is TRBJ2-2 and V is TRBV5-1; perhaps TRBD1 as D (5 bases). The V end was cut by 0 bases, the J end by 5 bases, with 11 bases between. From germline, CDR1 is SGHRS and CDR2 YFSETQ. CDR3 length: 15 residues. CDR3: CASSLAPGRTGELFF. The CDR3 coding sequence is TGCGCCAGCAGCTTGGCGCCAGGGCGAACCGGGGAGCTGTTTTTT.

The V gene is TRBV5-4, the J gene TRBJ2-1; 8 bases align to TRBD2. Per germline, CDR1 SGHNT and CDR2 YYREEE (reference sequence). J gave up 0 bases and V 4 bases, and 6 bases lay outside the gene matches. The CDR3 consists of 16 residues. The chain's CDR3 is CASSDGGAGSYNEQFF. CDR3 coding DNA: TGTGCCAGCAGCGACGGGGGGGCGGGCTCCTACAATGAGCAGTTCTTC. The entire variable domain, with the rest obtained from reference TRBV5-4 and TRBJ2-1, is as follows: ETGVTQSPTHLIKTRGQQVTLRCSSQSGHNTVSWYQQALGQGPQFIFQYYREEENGRGNFPPRFSGLQFPNYSSELNVNALELDDSALYLCASSDGGAGSYNEQFFGPGTRLTVL.